This T cell receptor (beta chain) was recovered during a study of blood T cell repertoires in COVID-19. Across the whole study: Some COVID-19 samples were acute and others convalescent; all came from the United States, Italy and Spain.

V was pared by 5 bases and J by 0 bases, with 4 bases of the junction left unmatched. The length of the CDR3 is 15 residues. The germline gives CDR1 SEHNR, CDR2 FQNEAQ (reference sequence). Assay used: immunoSEQ multiplex PCR; TCRdb lists only in-frame clones, some missing. The table shows over 150,000 clones, with about 73% occurring only once. The receptor was derived from a man older than 75 with acute or convalescent COVID-19. The chain uses TRBV7-9 and TRBJ2-1, with 7 bases that match TRBD2. The material sequenced was peripheral blood. The CDR3 DNA reads TGTGCCAGCAGCCCCCGCGGGAGCTCCTACAATGAGCAGTTCTTC. It encodes CASSPRGSSYNEQFF.